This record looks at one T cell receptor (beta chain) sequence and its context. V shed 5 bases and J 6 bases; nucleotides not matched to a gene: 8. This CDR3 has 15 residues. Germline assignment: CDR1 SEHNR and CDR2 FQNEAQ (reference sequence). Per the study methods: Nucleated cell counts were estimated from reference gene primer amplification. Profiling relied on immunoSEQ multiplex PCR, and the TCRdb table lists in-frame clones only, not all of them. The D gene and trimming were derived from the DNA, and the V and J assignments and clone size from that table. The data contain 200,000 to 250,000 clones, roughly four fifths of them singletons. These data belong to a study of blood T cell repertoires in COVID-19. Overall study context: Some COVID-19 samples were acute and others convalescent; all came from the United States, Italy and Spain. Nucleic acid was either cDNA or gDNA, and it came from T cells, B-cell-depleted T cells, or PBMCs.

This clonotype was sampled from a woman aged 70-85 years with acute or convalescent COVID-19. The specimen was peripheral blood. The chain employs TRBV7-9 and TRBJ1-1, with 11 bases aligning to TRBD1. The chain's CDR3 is CASSVHRDRGSEAFF. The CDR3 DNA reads TGTGCCAGCAGCGTACACCGGGACAGGGGGTCTGAAGCTTTCTTT.